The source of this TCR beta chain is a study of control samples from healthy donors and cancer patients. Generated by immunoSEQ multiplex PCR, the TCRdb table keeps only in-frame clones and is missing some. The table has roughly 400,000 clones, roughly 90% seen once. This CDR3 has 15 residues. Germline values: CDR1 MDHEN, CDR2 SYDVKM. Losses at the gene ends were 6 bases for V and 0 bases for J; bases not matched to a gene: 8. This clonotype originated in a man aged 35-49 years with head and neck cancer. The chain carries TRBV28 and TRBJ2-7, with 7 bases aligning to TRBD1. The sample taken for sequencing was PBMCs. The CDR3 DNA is TGTGCCAGCAGGTTCCGAAGGACAGGCTCCTACGAGCAGTACTTC. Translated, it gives CASRFRRTGSYEQYF.